These 16 T cell receptor beta chains originate from one sample sequenced in a study of blood T cell repertoires in COVID-19. Profiling relied on immunoSEQ multiplex PCR, and the TCRdb table lists in-frame clones only, not all of them. The repertoire holds roughly 200,000 clones, with about 82% as singletons. Material: PBMCs or T cells enriched from blood (not recorded which). The receptors originated from a young woman who had recovered from COVID-19.

Only one count was recorded for this clone. This chain connects TRBV14 to TRBJ2-5; D uncertain. V shed 1 base and J shed 7 bases, with 7 bases lying between them. Per germline, CDR1 SGHDN and CDR2 FVKESK. This CDR3 region has 12 residues. The DNA of the CDR3 is TGTGCCAGCAGCCAAGGGCGGCGGACCCAGTACTTC. Translated: CASSQGRRTQYF.

The chain recombines TRBV7-6 with TRBJ1-5; the D gene is possibly TRBD1 (5 bases). Per germline, CDR1 SGHVS and CDR2 FNYEAQ. The V end was cut by 3 bases, the J end by 5 bases, with 14 bases between. The CDR3 loop spans 15 amino acids. This chain's CDR3 is CASSLTAGGDQPQHF. In DNA, the CDR3 is TGTGCCAGCAGCTTGACGGCCGGAGGGGATCAGCCCCAGCATTTT.

The chain is built from TRBV6-5 and TRBJ1-1; a weak D match, TRBD1 (5 bases). This CDR3 comprises 14 residues. Germline V gene sequence: CDR1 MNHEY, CDR2 SVGAGI. V gave up 5 bases and J gave up 2 bases, with 12 bases separating them. In nucleotides, the CDR3 is TGTGCCAGCAGTACCGGGGGGGGTAACACTGAAGCTTTCTTT. Translated, it gives CASSTGGGNTEAFF.

The rearrangement uses TRBV5-6 and TRBJ1-1, with 11 bases that match TRBD1. Germline V gene sequence: CDR1 SGHDT, CDR2 YYEEEE. Trimming cost V 4 bases and J 11 bases; bases outside gene matches: 16. CDR3 size: 16 residues. CDR3: CASSLGQGAKRWVAFF. CDR3 coding DNA: TGTGCCAGCAGCCTAGGACAGGGGGCGAAACGGTGGGTCGCTTTCTTT.

This chain links TRBV27 with TRBJ2-7, with unresolved D. This CDR3 is built from 15 residues. V was pared by 2 bases and J by 2 bases, with 13 bases between. The germline CDR1 and CDR2 sequences are MNHEY and SMNVEV (reference sequence). CDR3 coding DNA: TGTGCCAGCAGTTTAAGTTCAGGATCTACCTACGAGCAGTACTTC. Translated, it gives CASSLSSGSTYEQYF.

This clone has only a few counts. The same CDR3 also results from other DNA sequences found in this sample. CDR3 sequence: CASSYGQGSQPQHF. CDR3 in DNA: TGTGCCAGCAGTTACGGGCAGGGGAGCCAGCCCCAGCATTTT. V usage is TRBV6-5 and J usage is TRBJ1-5; D possibly corresponds to TRBD1 (6 bases). Germline V gene lookup returns CDR1 MNHEY and CDR2 SVGAGI. Trimming removed 2 bases from V and 7 bases from J, with 12 bases in between. The CDR3 has 14 residues.

The chain combines TRBV5-6 with TRBJ2-7, with 7 bases that match TRBD1. The V and J ends lost 4 bases and 0 bases, in that order; junction bases with no gene match: 10. The length of the CDR3 is 16 residues. Germline CDR1 SGHDT, CDR2 YYEEEE. This CDR3 reads CASSPPNGTVSYEQYF. The CDR3 DNA sequence: TGTGCCAGCAGCCCACCGAATGGGACAGTCTCCTACGAGCAGTACTTC. The whole variable domain, remainder taken from reference TRBV5-6 and TRBJ2-7, is DAGVTQSPTHLIKTRGQQVTLRCSPKSGHDTVSWYQQALGQGPQFIFQYYEEEERQRGNFPDRFSGHQFPNYSSELNVNALLLGDSALYLCASSPPNGTVSYEQYFGPGTRLTVT.

This clone showed up just a few times. The gene calls are TRBV6-4 and TRBJ2-1, with 8 bases that match TRBD2. V was clipped by 3 bases and J by 4 bases; unmatched bases: 5. CDR3 size: 15 residues. CDR1 is MRHNA, CDR2 SNTAGT, per germline. The CDR3 is CASSEGLGAYNEQFF. CDR3 sequence (DNA): TGTGCCAGCAGTGAGGGACTAGGGGCATACAATGAGCAGTTCTTC.

A few counts support this clone. This chain joins TRBV3-1 (or the pseudogene TRBV3-2) and TRBJ1-5; D is perhaps TRBD1 (5 bases). The length of the CDR3 is 19 residues. The germline V and J ends were trimmed by 3 bases and 0 bases, with 21 bases remaining between them. Germline V CDR1 and CDR2: LGHDT, YNNKEL (reference sequence). CDR3 region: CASSHGGEGRRYSNQPQHF. The CDR3 DNA follows: TGTGCCAGCAGCCACGGGGGGGAGGGGAGGCGTTATAGCAATCAGCCCCAGCATTTT.

The chain employs TRBV6-6 and TRBJ1-4; D is uncertain. Between the trimmed V and J ends, which lost 7 bases and 2 bases, there was a span of 11 bases. This CDR3 contains 14 residues. Germline assignment: CDR1 MNHNY and CDR2 SVGAGI (reference sequence). CDR3 protein: CASNLRITNEKLFF. The CDR3 DNA reads as TGTGCCAGCAATCTCAGGATCACTAATGAAAAACTGTTTTTT.

The chain links TRBV7-9 to TRBJ1-4; D gene uncertain. The germline gives CDR1 SEHNR, CDR2 FQNEAQ (reference sequence). Trimming pared 5 bases from V and 4 bases from J, leaving 8 bases between. The CDR3 is 13 amino acids. This chain's CDR3 is CASSPPGNEKLFF. As DNA, the CDR3 is TGTGCCAGCAGCCCGCCCGGTAATGAAAAACTGTTTTTT.

V usage is TRBV9 and J usage is TRBJ2-7, with 14 nucleotides matching TRBD2. The V gene's germline CDR1 is SGDLS and CDR2 YYNGEE. This CDR3 is built from 18 residues. V dropped 3 bases and J dropped 0; count of bases not matched to a gene: 8. The CDR3 sequence is CASSASVGTSGSSYEQYF. CDR3 DNA: TGTGCCAGCAGCGCCTCCGTAGGGACTAGCGGGAGCTCCTACGAGCAGTACTTC. Supplemented by reference TRBV9 and TRBJ2-7, the full variable domain reads DSGVTQTPKHLITATGQRVTLRCSPRSGDLSVYWYQQSLDQGLQFLIQYYNGEERAKGNILERFSAQQFPDLHSELNLSSLELGDSALYFCASSASVGTSGSSYEQYFGPGTRLTVT.

The chain combines TRBV6-4 with TRBJ1-5; D call uncertain. Per germline, CDR1 MRHNA and CDR2 SNTAGT. This CDR3 is built from 14 residues. Trimming removed 1 base from V and 2 bases from J, with 6 bases in between. The CDR3 loop is CASSDWPGNQPQHF. The CDR3 bases are TGTGCCAGCAGTGACTGGCCAGGCAATCAGCCCCAGCATTTT.

This clone has a handful of counts. The CDR3 coding sequence is TGCAGCGTGGACAGGGGGCATGAGCAGTACTTC. Translation: CSVDRGHEQYF. The chain joins TRBV29-1 to TRBJ2-7; 11 positions agree with TRBD1. There are 11 residues in the CDR3. Germline V gives CDR1 SQVTM, CDR2 ANQGSEA. V lost 6 bases and J lost 7; bases outside the gene matches: 2.

The gene calls are TRBV6-6 and TRBJ1-5, with a weak D call TRBD1 (5 bases). Trimming took off 8 bases at V and 7 bases at J, with 15 bases between the two ends. CDR3 size: 13 residues. From germline, CDR1 is MNHNY and CDR2 SVGAGI (reference sequence). The CDR3 coding sequence is TGTGCCAGCGGGGAAGGGGCAGGACAGCCCCAGCATTTT. Amino acids: CASGEGAGQPQHF.

The rearrangement joins TRBV28 to TRBJ1-2, with D perhaps TRBD1 (6 bases). CDR1 and CDR2 from the germline V gene are MDHEN and SYDVKM. The CDR3 consists of 14 residues. V gave up 8 bases and J gave up 1 base, with 14 bases separating them. The DNA of the CDR3 is TGTGCCAGCCGAGGTGAAGGGGGTAACTATGGCTACACCTTC. It yields the protein CASRGEGGNYGYTF.